These 29 T cell receptor beta chains share one sample of origin, sequenced in a study of blood T cell repertoires in COVID-19. TCRdb's copy holds only in-frame clones and misses some; the assay was immunoSEQ multiplex PCR. Of around 280,000 clones listed, 75% to 90% are singletons. The sample comprised PBMCs or T cells enriched from blood (not recorded which). These receptors all stem from a woman in her 40s who had recovered from COVID-19.

J is TRBJ2-3 and V is TRBV7-9; D gene uncertain. V gave up 6 bases and J gave up 5 bases, with 9 bases separating them. Germline CDR1 is SEHNR and CDR2 is FQNEAQ (reference sequence). The CDR3 is 12 amino acids. CDR3 residues: CASRPLEDTQYF. The CDR3 region has the DNA TGTGCCAGCAGGCCACTTGAAGATACGCAGTATTTT. Filled out from reference TRBV7-9 and TRBJ2-3, the complete variable domain reads DTGVSQNPRHKITKRGQNVTFRCDPISEHNRLYWYRQTLGQGPEFLTYFQNEAQLEKSRLLSDRFSAERPKGSFSTLEIQRTEQGDSAMYLCASRPLEDTQYFGPGTRLTVL.

J is TRBJ2-7 and V is TRBV19; D perhaps matches TRBD2 (5 bases). Trimming took off 5 bases at V and 3 bases at J, with 17 bases between the two ends. Germline assignment: CDR1 LNHDA and CDR2 SQIVND (reference sequence). The CDR3 is 15 residues long. The CDR3 region is CASSGGYISRYEQYF. For the CDR3, the DNA is TGTGCCAGTAGTGGCGGGTACATTTCACGCTACGAGCAGTACTTC.

V and J are TRBV6-2 or TRBV6-3 and TRBJ2-6; 10 bases line up with TRBD1. Per the germline V gene, CDR1 is MNHEY and CDR2 is SVGEGT. CDR3 length: 18 residues. With 5 bases clipped from V and 2 bases from J, the junction kept 9 bases outside the gene matches. CDR3 amino acids: CASSTTGQGRAGANVLTF. Here the CDR3 DNA reads TGTGCCAGCAGTACAACGGGACAGGGGAGAGCTGGGGCCAACGTCCTGACTTTC.

The CDR3 coding sequence is TGTGCCAGCTCACCGAGGAGCAGCGACTACAATGAGCAGTTCTTC. Residues: CASSPRSSDYNEQFF. This chain joins TRBV18 and TRBJ2-1, with no clear D. V shed 3 bases and J shed 3 bases, with 12 bases lying between them. Germline-derived CDR1 and CDR2 are KGHSH and LQKENI. The CDR3 runs 15 residues.

V gene TRBV11-2 combines with J gene TRBJ2-5; 7 bases agree with TRBD2. V trimming: 3 bases; J trimming: 5 bases; junction bases outside the gene matches: 9. This CDR3 is built from 15 residues. CDR1 is SGHAT and CDR2 is FQNNGV in the germline V gene. CDR3 sequence: CASSFNPSGGETQYF. CDR3 in DNA: TGTGCCAGCAGCTTTAATCCTAGCGGAGGGGAGACCCAGTACTTC.

The sample holds one count of this clone. The chain combines TRBV18 with TRBJ2-3, with D hard to call. The CDR3 extends over 16 amino acids. The V end lost 2 bases, the J end lost 4 bases, and 16 bases lay between the germline ends. Germline V gene sequence: CDR1 KGHSH, CDR2 LQKENI. The CDR3 loop is CASSPTTPRLSDTQYF. The CDR3 DNA reads as TGTGCCAGCTCACCAACGACTCCGAGGTTGTCAGATACGCAGTATTTT.

The genes are TRBV5-4 and TRBJ2-5; 8 positions agree with TRBD2. The CDR3 has 16 residues. In germline, CDR1 is SGHNT, CDR2 YYREEE (reference sequence). V was clipped by 0 bases and J by 4 bases; unmatched bases: 8. CDR3 sequence: CASSLGTSPLIETQYF. CDR3 nucleotides: TGTGCCAGCAGCTTGGGGACTAGCCCTCTGATAGAGACCCAGTACTTC.

This chain uses TRBV7-6 with TRBJ2-2; weak D call: TRBD1 (5 bases). Germline V gene lookup returns CDR1 SGHVS and CDR2 FNYEAQ. This CDR3 comprises 14 residues. V lost 2 bases and J 6 bases, leaving 10 bases between the germline ends. CDR3 in amino acids: CASSLQGSPGELFF. The CDR3 DNA follows: TGTGCCAGCAGCTTACAGGGTTCCCCCGGGGAGCTGTTTTTT.

This chain joins TRBV27 and TRBJ2-7, with TRBD2 matching 10 bases. CDR3 length equals 15 residues. Germline CDR1 reads MNHEY; CDR2 reads SMNVEV (reference sequence). V lost 6 bases and J lost 5; bases outside the gene matches: 10. CDR3 residues: CASSLLAGVSHEQYF. The DNA of the CDR3 is TGTGCCAGCAGCCTCCTAGCGGGAGTGTCCCACGAGCAGTACTTC.

The chain combines TRBV5-4 with TRBJ2-5, with D possibly matching TRBD1 (7 bases). Germline values: CDR1 SGHNT, CDR2 YYREEE (reference sequence). The CDR3 has 15 residues. V was trimmed by 4 bases and J by 1 base, leaving 14 bases between them. CDR3 in amino acids: CASSPGGILQETQYF. In DNA, the CDR3 is TGTGCCAGCAGCCCAGGGGGGATACTCCAAGAGACCCAGTACTTC.

The V and J genes are TRBV6-5 and TRBJ2-1; D remains ambiguous. In germline, CDR1 is MNHEY, CDR2 SVGAGI. Trimming took 5 bases from V and 9 from J, leaving 20 bases between them. The CDR3 contains 15 residues. CDR3 coding DNA: TGTGCCAGCAGTAACAGCCTCAGCATGGTTACTGAGCAGTTCTTC. The encoded protein is CASSNSLSMVTEQFF.

V usage is TRBV5-1 and J usage is TRBJ2-5; 13 bases are shared with TRBD2. The CDR3 has 16 amino acids. Trimming cost V 4 bases and J 3 bases; bases outside gene matches: 6. Germline V gene data show CDR1 as SGHRS and CDR2 as YFSETQ. The CDR3 DNA is TGCGCCAGCAGCCAGGGACTAGCGGGATCGAAAGAGACCCAGTACTTC. It specifies CASSQGLAGSKETQYF.

The chain recombines TRBV2 with TRBJ1-1; D is unresolved. This CDR3 contains 17 residues. The germline CDR1 and CDR2 sequences are SNHLY and FYNNEI. The V end lost 4 bases, the J end lost 0 bases, and 18 bases lay between the germline ends. CDR3 nucleotide sequence: TGTGCCAGCAGTGTATTACGACACGGCCTCATGAACACTGAAGCTTTCTTT. This sequence encodes CASSVLRHGLMNTEAFF.

The V gene is TRBV9, the J gene TRBJ2-5, with TRBD1 matching 7 bases. Trimming removed 4 bases from V and 2 bases from J; junction bases left unmatched: 17. The CDR3 is 18 amino acids. Per germline, CDR1 SGDLS and CDR2 YYNGEE. The DNA for the CDR3 is TGTGCCAGCAGCCCTTCCCTGACAGGGACCTTCGGGCAAGAGACCCAGTACTTC. Amino acid sequence: CASSPSLTGTFGQETQYF.

The gene calls are TRBV4-1 and TRBJ1-4, with 7 bases that match TRBD1. V trimming: 8 bases; J trimming: 8 bases; junction bases outside the gene matches: 11. The CDR3 has 14 amino acids. Germline assignment: CDR1 MGHRA and CDR2 YSYEKL. For the CDR3, the DNA is TGCGCCAGCCGAAACCCGGGGACAGAAGAAAAACTGTTTTTT. This codes for CASRNPGTEEKLFF.

The CDR3 spells CASSIEGDRGRWPQHF. CDR3 nucleotide sequence: TGTGCCAGTAGTATAGAGGGGGACAGGGGGAGGTGGCCCCAGCATTTT. This sequence joins TRBV19 and TRBJ1-5; 11 positions agree with TRBD1. Looked up from germline, CDR1 is LNHDA and CDR2 is SQIVND (reference sequence). The CDR3 has 16 amino acids. The V and J ends lost 0 bases and 9 bases, in that order; junction bases with no gene match: 7.

This clone has only one observation. The gene calls are TRBV6-5 and TRBJ2-7; 12 nucleotides align to TRBD2. Germline CDR1 and CDR2: MNHEY and SVGAGI. This CDR3 comprises 15 residues. The junction had 2 bases not matched to a gene; V was cut back by 4 bases and J by 1 base. CDR3 region: CASSWGLAGSYEQYF. CDR3 in DNA: TGTGCCAGCAGTTGGGGACTAGCGGGTTCCTACGAGCAGTACTTC.

This clone showed up just a few times. The V and J genes are TRBV18 and TRBJ2-7; 7 nucleotides align to TRBD1. Unmatched junction bases numbered 11, after V lost 6 bases and J lost 3 bases. CDR1 KGHSH and CDR2 LQKENI come from the germline V gene. This CDR3 region has 15 residues. CDR3 region: CASSPTGTVNYEQYF. In DNA, the CDR3 is TGTGCCAGCTCCCCTACCGGGACAGTTAACTACGAGCAGTACTTC.

The chain joins TRBV7-3 to TRBJ2-3; D is possibly TRBD2 (6 bases). V dropped 5 bases and J dropped 0 bases, with 15 bases sitting between them. The CDR3 length is 16 residues. Germline CDR1 and CDR2: SGHTA and FQGTGA. In DNA, the CDR3 is TGTGCCAGCAGCCAGACTCCGGGACTCAGCACAGATACGCAGTATTTT. Amino acids: CASSQTPGLSTDTQYF.

The chain has TRBV2 and TRBJ1-1, with 10 positions matching TRBD1. From germline, CDR1 is SNHLY and CDR2 FYNNEI. Trimming at V came to 6 bases and at J to 0 bases, leaving 7 bases not matched to a gene. The CDR3 sequence is 16 residues long. This CDR3 is CASSRQGAGMNTEAFF. The DNA of the CDR3 is TGTGCCAGCAGCCGACAGGGGGCGGGGATGAACACTGAAGCTTTCTTT.

This clone showed up just a few times. The chain combines TRBV12-3 or TRBV12-4 with TRBJ1-5, with 7 positions matching TRBD1. Trimming removed 6 bases from V and 6 bases from J; junction bases left unmatched: 5. This CDR3 has 13 amino acids. CDR3 sequence reads: CASSLGDSQPQHF. DNA of the CDR3: TGTGCCAGCAGCCTGGGGGACAGTCAGCCCCAGCATTTT.

This CDR3 reads CASSQGFYANYGYTF. In DNA, the CDR3 is TGCGCCAGCAGCCAAGGTTTCTACGCCAACTATGGCTACACCTTC. The chain links TRBV4-1 to TRBJ1-2; no clear D. The CDR3 sequence is 15 residues long. Germline values: CDR1 MGHRA, CDR2 YSYEKL. V was pared by 1 base and J by 2 bases, with 11 bases between.

This chain links TRBV5-1 with TRBJ1-1, with D possibly TRBD1 on 5 matching bases. Trimming removed 0 bases from V and 8 bases from J, with 11 bases in between. CDR1 SGHRS and CDR2 YFSETQ come from the germline V gene. The CDR3 length is 13 residues. This CDR3 is CASSLGQFGEAFF. Written as DNA, the CDR3 is TGCGCCAGCAGCTTGGGACAGTTCGGAGAAGCTTTCTTT.

The V and J genes are TRBV20-1 and TRBJ1-2; no reliable D call. In germline, CDR1 is DFQATT, CDR2 SNEGSKA (reference sequence). V lost 5 bases to trimming and J lost 6 bases, with 10 bases between them. The CDR3 sequence is 11 residues long. CDR3 region: CSAQREDGYTF. The DNA for the CDR3 is TGCAGTGCTCAAAGGGAGGATGGCTACACCTTC.

The chain carries TRBV5-1 and TRBJ2-7; the D gene is possibly TRBD2 (5 bases). The CDR3 has 15 residues. Per the germline V gene, CDR1 is SGHRS and CDR2 is YFSETQ. The germline V and J ends were trimmed by 3 bases and 2 bases, with 15 bases remaining between them. CDR3 coding DNA: TGCGCCAGCAGCTACCCCCCGGGGTATACCTACGAGCAGTACTTC. It yields the protein CASSYPPGYTYEQYF.

This rearrangement joins TRBV2 to TRBJ2-3; D is perhaps TRBD2 (6 bases). Looked up from germline, CDR1 is SNHLY and CDR2 is FYNNEI. V lost 4 bases and J lost 4, with 12 bases in between. CDR3 length equals 14 residues. Here the CDR3 DNA reads TGTGCCAGCAGTGGCGGGGTAGCGTCAGATACGCAGTATTTT. It translates to CASSGGVASDTQYF.

The chain links TRBV5-1 to TRBJ2-5, with D possibly being TRBD1 (6 bases). The ends were cut back, 3 bases at V and 2 bases at J, with 11 bases in the middle. The CDR3 has 14 amino acids. CDR1 SGHRS and CDR2 YFSETQ come from the germline V gene. The CDR3 spells CASSSQDSQETQYF. The CDR3 DNA sequence: TGCGCCAGCAGCTCCCAGGACAGTCAAGAGACCCAGTACTTC.

The chain employs TRBV4-1 and TRBJ1-4; no definite D call. The V end lost 4 bases, the J end lost 0 bases, and 12 bases lay between the germline ends. The CDR3 covers 16 residues. Germline-derived CDR1 and CDR2 are MGHRA and YSYEKL. CDR3 region: CASSPTREATNEKLFF. CDR3 nucleotides: TGCGCCAGCAGCCCCACCCGGGAGGCAACTAATGAAAAACTGTTTTTT.

In its sample, this clone was seen once. The V and J genes are TRBV29-1 and TRBJ2-4, with 7 bases identical to TRBD2. The length of the CDR3 is 15 residues. Germline V gene lookup returns CDR1 SQVTM and CDR2 ANQGSEA. V was clipped by 1 base and J by 8 bases; unmatched bases: 11. The chain's CDR3 is CSVEGGGGFRDIQYF. Written as DNA, the CDR3 is TGCAGCGTTGAAGGCGGGGGAGGTTTCAGGGACATTCAGTACTTC.